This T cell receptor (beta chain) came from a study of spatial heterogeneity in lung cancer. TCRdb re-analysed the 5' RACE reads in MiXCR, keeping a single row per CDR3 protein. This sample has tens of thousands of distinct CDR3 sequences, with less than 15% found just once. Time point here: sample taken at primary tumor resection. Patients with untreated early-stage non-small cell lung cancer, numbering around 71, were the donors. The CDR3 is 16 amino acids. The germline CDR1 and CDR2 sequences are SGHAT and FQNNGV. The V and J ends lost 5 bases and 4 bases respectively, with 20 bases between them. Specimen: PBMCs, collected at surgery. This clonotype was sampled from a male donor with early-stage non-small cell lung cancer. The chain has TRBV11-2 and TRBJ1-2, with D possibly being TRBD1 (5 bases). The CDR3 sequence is CASSLIGAGDGYGYTF. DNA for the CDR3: TGTGCCAGCAGCCTAATCGGAGCGGGGGATGGCTATGGCTACACCTTC.